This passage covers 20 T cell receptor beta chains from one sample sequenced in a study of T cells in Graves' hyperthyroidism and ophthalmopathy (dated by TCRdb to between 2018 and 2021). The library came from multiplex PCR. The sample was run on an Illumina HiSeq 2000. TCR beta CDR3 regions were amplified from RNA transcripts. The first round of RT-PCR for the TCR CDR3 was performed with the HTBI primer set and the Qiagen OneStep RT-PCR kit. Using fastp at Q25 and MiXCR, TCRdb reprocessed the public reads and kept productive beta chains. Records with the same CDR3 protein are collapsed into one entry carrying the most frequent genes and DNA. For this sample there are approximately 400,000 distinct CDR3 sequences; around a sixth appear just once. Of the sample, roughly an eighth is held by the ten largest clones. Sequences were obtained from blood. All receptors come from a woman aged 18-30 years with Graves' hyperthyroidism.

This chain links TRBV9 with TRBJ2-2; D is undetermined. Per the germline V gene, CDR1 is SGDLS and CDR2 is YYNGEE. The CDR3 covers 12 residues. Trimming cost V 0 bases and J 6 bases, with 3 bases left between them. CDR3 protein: CASSVEPGELFF. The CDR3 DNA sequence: TGTGCCAGCAGCGTAGAGCCCGGGGAGCTGTTTTTT.

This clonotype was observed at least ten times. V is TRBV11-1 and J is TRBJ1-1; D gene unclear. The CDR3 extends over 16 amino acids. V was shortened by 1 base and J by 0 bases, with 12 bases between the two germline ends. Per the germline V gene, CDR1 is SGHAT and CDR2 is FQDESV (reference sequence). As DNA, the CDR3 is TGTGCCAGCAGCTTAGAAGGGTCAGGAGTGAACACTGAAGCTTTCTTT. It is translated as CASSLEGSGVNTEAFF.

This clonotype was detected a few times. The CDR3 DNA follows: TGTGCCAGCAGCACAGCTAGCGGGGCCTCCTACGAGCAGTACTTC. Translation gives CASSTASGASYEQYF. The genes are TRBV7-9 and TRBJ2-7; 9 positions agree with TRBD2. V trimming: 5 bases; J trimming: 0 bases; junction bases outside the gene matches: 5. Germline V gene lookup returns CDR1 SEHNR and CDR2 FQNEAQ (reference sequence). This CDR3 comprises 15 residues.

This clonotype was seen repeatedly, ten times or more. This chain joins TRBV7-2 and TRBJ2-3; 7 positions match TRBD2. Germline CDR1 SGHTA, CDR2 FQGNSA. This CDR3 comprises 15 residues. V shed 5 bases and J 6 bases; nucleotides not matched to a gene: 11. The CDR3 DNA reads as TGTGCCAGCAGCCAAGGGGTTAGCGGGTGGGATACGCAGTATTTT. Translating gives CASSQGVSGWDTQYF.

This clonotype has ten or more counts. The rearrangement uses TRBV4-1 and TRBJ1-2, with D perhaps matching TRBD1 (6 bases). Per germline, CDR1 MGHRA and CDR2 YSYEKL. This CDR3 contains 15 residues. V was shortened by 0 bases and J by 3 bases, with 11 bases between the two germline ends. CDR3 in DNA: TGCGCCAGCAGCCAAGAGAACAGGGCACACTATGGCTACACCTTC. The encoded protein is CASSQENRAHYGYTF.

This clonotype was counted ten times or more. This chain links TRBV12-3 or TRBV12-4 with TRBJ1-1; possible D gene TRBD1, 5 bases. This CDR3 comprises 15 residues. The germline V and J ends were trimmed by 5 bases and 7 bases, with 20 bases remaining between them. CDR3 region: CASSVGRLNRGEAFF. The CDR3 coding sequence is TGTGCCAGCAGTGTGGGGCGGCTTAATCGAGGTGAAGCTTTCTTT.

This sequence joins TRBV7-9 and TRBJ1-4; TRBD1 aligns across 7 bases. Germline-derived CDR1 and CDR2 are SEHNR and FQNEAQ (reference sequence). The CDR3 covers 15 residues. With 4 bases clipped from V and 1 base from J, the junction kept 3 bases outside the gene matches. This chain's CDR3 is CASSSRQGTNEKLFF. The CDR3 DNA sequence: TGTGCCAGCAGCTCCAGACAGGGAACTAATGAAAAACTGTTTTTT.

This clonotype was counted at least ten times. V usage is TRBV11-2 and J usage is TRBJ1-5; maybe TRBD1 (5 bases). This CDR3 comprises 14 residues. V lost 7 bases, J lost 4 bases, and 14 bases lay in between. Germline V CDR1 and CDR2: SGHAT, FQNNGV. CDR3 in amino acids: CASMRDGGNQPQHF. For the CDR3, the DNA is TGTGCCAGCATGCGAGATGGGGGGAATCAGCCCCAGCATTTT.

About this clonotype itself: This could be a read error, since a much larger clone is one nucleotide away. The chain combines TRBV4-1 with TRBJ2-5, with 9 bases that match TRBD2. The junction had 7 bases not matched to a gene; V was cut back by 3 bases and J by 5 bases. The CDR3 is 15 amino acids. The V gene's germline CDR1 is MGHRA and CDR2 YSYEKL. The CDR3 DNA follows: TGCGCCAGCAGCCAGATCCTAGCGGGGAGTGAGACCCAGTACTTC. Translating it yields CASSQILAGSETQYF.

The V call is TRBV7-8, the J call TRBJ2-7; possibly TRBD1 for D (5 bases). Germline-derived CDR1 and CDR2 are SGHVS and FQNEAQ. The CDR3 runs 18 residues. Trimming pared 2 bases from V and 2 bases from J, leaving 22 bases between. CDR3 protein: CASSLSLLGADTTYEQYF. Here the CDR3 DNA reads TGTGCCAGCAGCTTATCCCTATTAGGGGCGGACACCACCTACGAGCAGTACTTC.

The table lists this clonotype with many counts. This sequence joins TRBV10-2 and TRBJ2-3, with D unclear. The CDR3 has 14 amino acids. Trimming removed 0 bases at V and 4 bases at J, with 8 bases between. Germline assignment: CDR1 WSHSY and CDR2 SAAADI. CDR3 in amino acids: CASSESDRPDTQYF. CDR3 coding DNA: TGCGCCAGCAGTGAGTCGGACCGTCCAGATACGCAGTATTTT.

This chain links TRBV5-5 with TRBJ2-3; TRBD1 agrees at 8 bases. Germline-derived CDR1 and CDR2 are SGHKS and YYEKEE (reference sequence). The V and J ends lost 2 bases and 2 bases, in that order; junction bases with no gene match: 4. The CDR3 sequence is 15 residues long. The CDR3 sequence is CASSFQGAFTDTQYF. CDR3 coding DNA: TGTGCCAGCAGCTTTCAGGGGGCTTTCACAGATACGCAGTATTTT.

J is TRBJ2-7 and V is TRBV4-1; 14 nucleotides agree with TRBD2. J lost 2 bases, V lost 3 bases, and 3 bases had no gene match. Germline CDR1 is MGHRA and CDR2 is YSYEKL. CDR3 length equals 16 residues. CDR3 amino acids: CASSQTGLAGAYEQYF. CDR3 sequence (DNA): TGCGCCAGCAGCCAGACGGGACTAGCGGGGGCCTACGAGCAGTACTTC.

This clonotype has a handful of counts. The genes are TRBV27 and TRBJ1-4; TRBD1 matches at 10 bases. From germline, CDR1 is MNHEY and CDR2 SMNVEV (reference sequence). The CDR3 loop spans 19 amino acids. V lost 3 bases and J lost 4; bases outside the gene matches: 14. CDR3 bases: TGTGCCAGCAGTTTCTGGACAGGGGGAATTAGGGGGAATAATGAAAAACTGTTTTTT. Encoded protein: CASSFWTGGIRGNNEKLFF.

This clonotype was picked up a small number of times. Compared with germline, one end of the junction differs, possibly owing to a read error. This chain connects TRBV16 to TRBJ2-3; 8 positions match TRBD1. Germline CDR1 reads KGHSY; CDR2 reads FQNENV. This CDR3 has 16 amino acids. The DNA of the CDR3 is TGTGCCAGCAGCCAAGGAGGACAGGGAAGGTCAGATGCGCAGTATTTT. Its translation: CASSQGGQGRSDAQYF.

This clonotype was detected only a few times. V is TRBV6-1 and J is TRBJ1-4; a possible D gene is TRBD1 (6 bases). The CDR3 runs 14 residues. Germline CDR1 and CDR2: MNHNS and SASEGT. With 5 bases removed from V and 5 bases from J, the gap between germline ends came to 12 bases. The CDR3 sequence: CASSQQGFNEKLFF. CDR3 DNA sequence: TGTGCCAGCAGTCAACAGGGTTTCAATGAAAAACTGTTTTTT.

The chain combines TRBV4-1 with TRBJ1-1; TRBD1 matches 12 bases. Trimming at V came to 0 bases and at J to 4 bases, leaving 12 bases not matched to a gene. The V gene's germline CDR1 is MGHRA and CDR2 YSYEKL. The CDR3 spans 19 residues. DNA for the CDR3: TGCGCCAGCAGCCAAGATGGGGCGGGGACAGGGGGCGCCGGCACTGAAGCTTTCTTT. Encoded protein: CASSQDGAGTGGAGTEAFF.

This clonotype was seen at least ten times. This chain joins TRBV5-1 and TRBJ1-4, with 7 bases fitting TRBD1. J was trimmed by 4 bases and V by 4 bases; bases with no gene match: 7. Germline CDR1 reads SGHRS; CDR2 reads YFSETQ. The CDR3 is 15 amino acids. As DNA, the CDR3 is TGCGCCAGCAGCGCACAGGGGCTGGGTAATGAAAAACTGTTTTTT. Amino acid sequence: CASSAQGLGNEKLFF.

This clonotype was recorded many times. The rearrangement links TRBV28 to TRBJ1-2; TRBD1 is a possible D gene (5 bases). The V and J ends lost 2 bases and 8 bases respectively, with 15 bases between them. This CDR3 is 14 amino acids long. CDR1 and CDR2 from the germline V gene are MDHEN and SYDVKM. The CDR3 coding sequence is TGTGCCAGCAGTTTAGGGGGGAGCTACTGGGGCTACACCTTC. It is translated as CASSLGGSYWGYTF.

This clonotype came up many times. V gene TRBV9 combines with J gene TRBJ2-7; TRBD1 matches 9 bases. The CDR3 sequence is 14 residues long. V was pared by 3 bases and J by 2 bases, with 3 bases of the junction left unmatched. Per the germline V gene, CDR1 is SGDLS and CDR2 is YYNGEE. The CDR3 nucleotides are TGTGCCAGCAGCGCCGGACAGGGGACCTACGAGCAGTACTTC. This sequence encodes CASSAGQGTYEQYF.